A single sample gave rise to the 9 T cell receptor beta chains below, sequenced in a study of blood T cells in healthy people across ages (dated by TCRdb to the mid-2010s). The library relied on 5' RACE. TCRdb names Illumina HiSeq 2500 as the instrument used. The second PCR ran for about 7 to 11 cycles and used a J-beta primer mix along with a sample-barcoded 5' primer. TCRdb reworked the public reads: Q25 trimming with fastp, MiXCR clone assembly, productive beta chains retained. Every CDR3 protein is listed once, alongside the most common genes and DNA of its rows. For this sample there are 1.2 million to 1.5 million distinct CDR3 sequences; approximately 59% appear just once. The ten most abundant clones make up 6.5% to 8.5% of the sample. The material sequenced was blood. These receptors came from a man in his late teens or twenties in good health.

The chain combines TRBV11-3 with TRBJ2-1; perhaps TRBD2 as D (5 bases). The CDR3 covers 13 residues. The germline gives CDR1 SGHNT, CDR2 YENEEA. Trimming took 6 bases from V and 9 from J, leaving 15 bases between them. DNA for the CDR3: TGTGCCAGCAGTTCTCTTCTAGCTCCTGAGCAGTTCTTC. Its protein is CASSSLLAPEQFF.

The chain couples TRBV4-1 to TRBJ2-2; 15 positions agree with TRBD2. Trimming took 1 base from V and 4 from J; bases not matched to a gene: 7. Germline V gene lookup returns CDR1 MGHRA and CDR2 YSYEKL. The CDR3 length is 19 residues. The CDR3 is CASSQGTSGRARGTGELFF. The CDR3, as DNA: TGCGCCAGCAGCCAAGGGACTAGCGGGAGGGCCCGTGGCACCGGGGAGCTGTTTTTT.

This chain connects TRBV12-3 or TRBV12-4 to TRBJ2-3, with 10 bases lining up with TRBD2. V was clipped by 3 bases and J by 4 bases; unmatched bases: 4. CDR3 length equals 15 residues. The CDR3 sequence is CASSFWLAGADTQYF. In DNA form, the CDR3 reads TGTGCCAGCAGTTTCTGGCTAGCGGGAGCAGATACGCAGTATTTT.

The chain recombines TRBV6-1 with TRBJ1-1; D unclear. Trimming pared 0 bases from V and 6 bases from J, leaving 20 bases between. The CDR3 loop spans 17 amino acids. CDR1 MNHNS and CDR2 SASEGT come from the germline V gene. The CDR3 protein is CASSEAPQRVLGAEAFF. CDR3 nucleotides: TGTGCCAGCAGTGAAGCCCCCCAGAGGGTGCTGGGCGCTGAAGCTTTCTTT.

The chain combines TRBV4-1 with TRBJ2-1; D may be TRBD2 (5 bases). The CDR3 length is 17 residues. CDR1 and CDR2 (germline): MGHRA, YSYEKL. The V end lost 3 bases, the J end lost 8 bases, and 23 bases lay between the germline ends. The CDR3 DNA reads as TGCGCCAGCAGCCATGACGCCGGGGTCGGTTATTCAGATGAGCAGTTCTTC. Encoded protein: CASSHDAGVGYSDEQFF.

The gene calls are TRBV4-1 and TRBJ1-4, with D tentatively TRBD1 (6 bases). Germline V lookup: CDR1 MGHRA, CDR2 YSYEKL. V was shortened by 1 base and J by 3 bases, with 12 bases between the two germline ends. The CDR3 has 16 amino acids. In DNA form, the CDR3 reads TGCGCCAGCAGCCAAGGGACAGCGGTCCCTAATGAAAAACTGTTTTTT. Its protein product is CASSQGTAVPNEKLFF.

A word on this clonotype: Compared with germline, one end of the junction differs, possibly owing to a read error. V gene TRBV18 combines with J gene TRBJ2-2; 7 bases match TRBD1. From germline, CDR1 is KGHSH and CDR2 LQKENI. CDR3 length equals 15 residues. The CDR3 reads CASSPPTGNAGELFF. DNA for the CDR3: TGTGCCAGCTCACCGCCGACAGGGAACGCCGGGGAGCTGTTTTTT.

This clonotype came up many times. The junction and the germline gene differ at one end; a read error may be behind it. The chain has TRBV5-1 and TRBJ2-7; D is tentatively TRBD1 or TRBD2 (5 bases each). The CDR3 totals 12 residues. Germline V gene data show CDR1 as SGHRS and CDR2 as YFSETQ. For the CDR3, the DNA is TGTGCCAGCAGCTTAGTGGGGGACGAGCAGTACTTC. Its translation is CASSLVGDEQYF.

This clonotype was recorded a few times. This rearrangement joins TRBV28 to TRBJ2-1; unclear D gene. Germline V CDR1 and CDR2: MDHEN, SYDVKM. V was pared by 1 base and J by 0 bases, with 10 bases between. The CDR3 has 16 amino acids. The CDR3 sequence is CASSLLSRSSYNEQFF. In DNA form, the CDR3 reads TGTGCCAGCAGTTTATTATCGCGGAGCTCCTACAATGAGCAGTTCTTC.